The clone carrying this T cell receptor (beta chain) showed up just once. The antigen remains unidentified. This sample stems from a study of OX40 agonist ivuxolimab in advanced cancers. Sequencing used immunoSEQ multiplex PCR; TCRdb keeps in-frame clones, though not all of them. This table has 130,000 or so clones, 93% appearing once. V shed 1 base and J shed 2 bases, with 5 bases lying between them. Germline V gene lookup returns CDR1 SNHLY and CDR2 FYNNEI. There are 13 residues in the CDR3. With autoimmune disease history or systemic immunosuppression, patients were excluded. General study results and limits: Partial responders treated at 0.1-3.0 mg/kg exhibited clonal expansion among the lowest measured.

The TCR comes from an adult with an advanced solid tumor such as melanoma, head and neck, liver or kidney cancer. The rearrangement uses TRBV2 and TRBJ1-2; D uncertain. The sequences come from CD4+ or CD8+ T cells sorted from blood, collected in a trial of the OX40 agonist ivuxolimab. The CDR3 here is CASSEGGNYGYTF. CDR3 sequence (DNA): TGTGCCAGCAGTGAAGGAGGGAACTATGGCTACACCTTC. Filled out from reference TRBV2 and TRBJ1-2, the complete variable domain reads EPEVTQTPSHQVTQMGQEVILRCVPISNHLYFYWYRQILGQKVEFLVSFYNNEISEKSEIFDDQFSVERPDGSNFTLKIRSTKLEDSAMYFCASSEGGNYGYTFGSGTRLTVV.